This entry describes one T cell receptor beta chain. What it recognizes is unknown. The data originate from a study of CD8+ T cells in alopecia areata. About the research overall: Treated patients were given 5 to 10 mg oral tofacitinib twice daily. Study-wide results and limits: Compared with normal scalp, lesional scalp had higher clonality and more expanded CD8+ clones.

TCR sequencing used cDNA made by reverse transcription of extracted RNA. Profiling relied on immunoSEQ multiplex PCR, and the TCRdb table lists in-frame clones only, not all of them. The data show about 180,000 clones, around 49% seen once. Described treatment: oral pan-JAK inhibitor, 5-10 mg twice daily. This material consisted of CD8+ T cells sorted from blood, taken at roughly week 52, from a patient treated with tofacitinib. This clonotype originated in a human donor with alopecia areata.

Here the CDR3 reads CASSRTHSRGVSTDTQYF. For the CDR3, the DNA is TGTGCCAGCAGCAGGACTCACTCCCGGGGCGTTAGCACAGATACGCAGTATTTT. This sequence joins TRBV5-4 and TRBJ2-3; D tentatively fits TRBD1 or TRBD2 (5 bases each). The CDR3 is 18 residues long. Germline CDR1 reads SGHNT; CDR2 reads YYREEE (reference sequence). The V end was cut by 4 bases, the J end by 0 bases, with 21 bases between. Supplemented by reference TRBV5-4 and TRBJ2-3, the full variable domain reads ETGVTQSPTHLIKTRGQQVTLRCSSQSGHNTVSWYQQALGQGPQFIFQYYREEENGRGNFPPRFSGLQFPNYSSELNVNALELDDSALYLCASSRTHSRGVSTDTQYFGPGTRLTVL.